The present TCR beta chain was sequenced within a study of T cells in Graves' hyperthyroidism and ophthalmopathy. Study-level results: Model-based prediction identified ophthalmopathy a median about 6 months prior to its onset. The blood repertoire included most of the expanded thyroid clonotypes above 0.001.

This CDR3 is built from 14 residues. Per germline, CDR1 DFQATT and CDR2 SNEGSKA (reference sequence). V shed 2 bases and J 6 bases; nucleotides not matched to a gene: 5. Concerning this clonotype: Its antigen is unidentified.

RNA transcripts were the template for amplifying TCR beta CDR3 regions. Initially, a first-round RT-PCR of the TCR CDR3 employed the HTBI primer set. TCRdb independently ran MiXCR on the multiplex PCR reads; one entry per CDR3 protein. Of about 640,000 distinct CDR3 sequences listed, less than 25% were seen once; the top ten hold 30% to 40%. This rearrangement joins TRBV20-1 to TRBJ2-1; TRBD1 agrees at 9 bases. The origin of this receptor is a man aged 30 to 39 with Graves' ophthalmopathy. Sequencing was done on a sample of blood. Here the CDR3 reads CSARTTTGGNEQFF. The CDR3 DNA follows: TGCAGTGCTAGAACCACGACAGGGGGCAATGAGCAGTTCTTC.